This TCR beta chain was identified in a study of OX40 agonist ivuxolimab in advanced cancers. Turning to the study itself: Having had anti-PD-1, anti-PD-L1 or anti-CTLA-4 therapy before was allowed, and over 35% had some. Findings and caveats of the study: Determination of antigen specificity was not performed for the expanded peripheral T cells.

Note on this clone: The antigen is unknown.

V lost 3 bases to trimming and J lost 8 bases; unmatched junction nucleotides: 2. CDR3 size: 15 residues. CDR1 is MDHEN, CDR2 SYDVKM, per germline. Only in-frame clones appear in the TCRdb table, and some are missing; sequencing was by immunoSEQ multiplex PCR. The data show tens of thousands of clones, with almost 90% seen just once and under 8% held by the top ten. Patients were ruled out by autoimmune disease history or systemic immunosuppression. Blood samples were obtained at baseline, cycle 4 day 1, and cycle 7 day 1. This clonotype originated in an adult with an advanced solid tumor such as melanoma, head and neck, liver or kidney cancer. The chain joins TRBV28 to TRBJ2-1; 15 nucleotides agree with TRBD2. Here the sequenced sample was CD4+ or CD8+ T cells sorted from blood, taken in a trial of the OX40 agonist ivuxolimab. CDR3 region: CASSFGLAGGYEQFF. The CDR3 DNA follows: TGTGCCAGCAGTTTCGGACTAGCGGGAGGGTATGAGCAGTTCTTC.